Listed here are 32 T cell receptor beta chains from one sample, sequenced in a study of technical replicates of blood from a few donors. Generated by immunoSEQ multiplex PCR, the TCRdb table keeps only in-frame clones and is missing some. The sample records around 80,000 clones, about 95% being singletons. The sample taken for sequencing was T cells isolated from PBMCs. The receptors were sampled from a human donor in good health.

The V and J genes are TRBV10-3 and TRBJ1-2; TRBD1 matches 11 bases. The junction had 3 bases not matched to a gene; V was cut back by 0 bases and J by 0 bases. Germline CDR1 ENHRY, CDR2 SYGVKD. The CDR3 runs 17 residues. The CDR3 nucleotides are TGTGCCATCAGTGAGTCGGGGACAGGGGGAACTAACTATGGCTACACCTTC. This codes for CAISESGTGGTNYGYTF.

This rearrangement joins TRBV4-2 to TRBJ2-7; D is undetermined. The CDR3 sequence is 10 residues long. V was cut by 8 bases and J by 4 bases, with 6 bases left in between. Germline-derived CDR1 and CDR2 are LGHNA and YNFKEQ. The CDR3, as DNA: TGTGCCAGCGGAGATTACGAGCAGTACTTC. Encoded protein: CASGDYEQYF.

The rearrangement links TRBV19 to TRBJ2-3, with 8 positions matching TRBD2. The germline V gene has CDR1 LNHDA and CDR2 SQIVND (reference sequence). This CDR3 has 15 amino acids. V was pared by 4 bases and J by 4 bases, with 7 bases of the junction left unmatched. The CDR3 protein is CASSKASGYPDTQYF. In nucleotides, the CDR3 is TGTGCCAGTAGTAAGGCTAGCGGGTACCCAGATACGCAGTATTTT.

This clone was observed a single time. The chain has TRBV5-1 and TRBJ2-1; unclear D gene. The CDR3 sequence is 13 residues long. CDR1 is SGHRS, CDR2 YFSETQ, per germline. V was pared by 0 bases and J by 4 bases, with 5 bases between. The CDR3 region is CASSLGAYNEQFF. The CDR3 DNA reads TGCGCCAGCAGCTTGGGAGCTTACAATGAGCAGTTCTTC.

This chain uses TRBV19 with TRBJ1-5; a possible D gene is TRBD1 (5 bases). The CDR3 loop spans 14 amino acids. The V end lost 5 bases, the J end lost 7 bases, and 15 bases lay between the germline ends. In germline, CDR1 is LNHDA, CDR2 SQIVND (reference sequence). The chain's CDR3 is CASSLSGMGQPQHF. As DNA, the CDR3 is TGTGCCAGTAGTTTATCAGGGATGGGGCAGCCCCAGCATTTT.

The rearrangement uses TRBV4-1 and TRBJ1-5; D not certain. V was shortened by 1 base and J by 4 bases, with 8 bases between the two germline ends. The CDR3 contains 14 residues. Germline-derived CDR1 and CDR2 are MGHRA and YSYEKL. CDR3 in DNA: TGCGCCAGCAGCCAAGTCGGAGGTAATCAGCCCCAGCATTTT. Its translation: CASSQVGGNQPQHF.

The V call is TRBV7-9, the J call TRBJ1-2, with D possibly matching TRBD1 (5 bases). The CDR3 runs to 12 residues. Trimming removed 4 bases from V and 10 bases from J, with 13 bases in between. Germline assignment: CDR1 SEHNR and CDR2 FQNEAQ (reference sequence). In DNA, the CDR3 is TGTGCCAGCAGCTCCCAGACGGGGGTCTACACCTTC. Protein product: CASSSQTGVYTF.

The gene calls are TRBV11-1 and TRBJ2-1; 9 bases align to TRBD1. V gave up 1 base and J gave up 6 bases; unmatched junction bases: 7. Germline V gene lookup returns CDR1 SGHAT and CDR2 FQDESV (reference sequence). The CDR3 extends over 16 amino acids. CDR3 region: CASSLGPGQGFNEQFF. The CDR3 DNA reads as TGTGCCAGCAGCTTAGGGCCGGGACAGGGCTTCAATGAGCAGTTCTTC.

The chain links TRBV21-1 to TRBJ1-2; TRBD1 is the table's D call, not checked against the DNA. TRBV21-1 is an annotated pseudogene. This CDR3 has 12 residues. The CDR3 is CASRDSFYGYTF. DNA for the CDR3: TGTGCCAGTCGGGACAGTTTTTATGGCTACACCTTC.

CDR3 residues: CASSLERTGELFF. The CDR3 DNA reads as TGTGCCAGCAGCTTAGAGCGGACCGGGGAGCTGTTTTTT. The rearrangement joins TRBV7-3 to TRBJ2-2; D might be TRBD2 (5 bases). This CDR3 has 13 amino acids. Trimming removed 2 bases at V and 5 bases at J, with 6 bases between. Germline V CDR1 and CDR2: SGHTA, FQGTGA. Together with reference TRBV7-3 and TRBJ2-2, the CDR3 gives the full variable domain: GAGVSQTPSNKVTEKGKYVELRCDPISGHTALYWYRQSLGQGPEFLIYFQGTGAADDSGLPNDRFFAVRPEGSVSTLKIQRTERGDSAVYLCASSLERTGELFFGEGSRLTVL.

The chain couples TRBV6-1 to TRBJ2-1; 7 bases map to TRBD1. The V gene end was trimmed by 5 bases and the J gene end by 8 bases; junction bases not matched to a gene: 3. Germline assignment: CDR1 MNHNS and CDR2 SASEGT. This CDR3 is 12 amino acids long. The CDR3 protein is CASSPQGHEQFF. The CDR3 DNA reads as TGTGCCAGCAGTCCACAGGGGCATGAGCAGTTCTTC.

This CDR3 is CASSVADNPTEAFF. CDR3 bases: TGTGCCAGCAGCGTAGCAGACAATCCCACTGAAGCTTTCTTT. The rearrangement uses TRBV9 and TRBJ1-1, with D unclear. The V end lost 0 bases, the J end lost 4 bases, and 10 bases lay between the germline ends. CDR1 is SGDLS and CDR2 is YYNGEE in the germline V gene. The CDR3 spans 14 residues.

V usage is TRBV7-3 and J usage is TRBJ2-3; 13 nucleotides match TRBD2. CDR3 length equals 17 residues. V lost 5 bases and J lost 4; bases outside the gene matches: 9. CDR1 and CDR2 from the germline V gene are SGHTA and FQGTGA. Here the CDR3 DNA reads TGTGCCAGCAGCCGAGGACTAGCGGGAGAAGCGGCAGATACGCAGTATTTT. Translation gives CASSRGLAGEAADTQYF.

This chain links TRBV4-1 with TRBJ1-1; possible D gene TRBD1, 6 bases. The length of the CDR3 is 15 residues. With 1 base removed from V and 0 bases from J, the gap between germline ends came to 9 bases. The germline V gene encodes CDR1 MGHRA and CDR2 YSYEKL. CDR3 sequence: CASSQADRLNTEAFF. The CDR3 coding sequence is TGCGCCAGCAGCCAAGCTGACAGGTTGAACACTGAAGCTTTCTTT.

The chain combines TRBV18 with TRBJ1-5; 8 bases agree with TRBD1. The CDR3 contains 16 residues. V shed 3 bases, J shed 2 bases, and the junction held 6 bases outside the gene matches. Germline CDR1 is KGHSH and CDR2 is LQKENI. The CDR3 DNA sequence: TGTGCCAGCTCACCCGGACAGGGCTCGGGCAATCAGCCCCAGCATTTT. It is translated as CASSPGQGSGNQPQHF.

The CDR3 protein is CASSTGTGDEKLFF. The CDR3 DNA follows: TGTGCCAGTAGCACCGGGACAGGGGATGAAAAACTGTTTTTT. The chain employs TRBV19 and TRBJ1-4; 10 bases line up with TRBD1. V lost 6 bases to trimming and J lost 6 bases; unmatched junction nucleotides: 4. Germline CDR1 LNHDA, CDR2 SQIVND (reference sequence). The CDR3 is 14 amino acids.

The gene calls are TRBV6-1 and TRBJ2-1; 8 bases agree with TRBD2. Losses at the gene ends were 6 bases for V and 6 bases for J; bases not matched to a gene: 7. The germline CDR1 and CDR2 sequences are MNHNS and SASEGT. This CDR3 comprises 14 residues. The chain's CDR3 is CASRRLAGINEQFF. DNA of the CDR3: TGTGCCAGCAGGAGGCTAGCGGGTATCAATGAGCAGTTCTTC.

V usage is TRBV4-2 and J usage is TRBJ2-7; 9 bases agree with TRBD2. Trimming took 0 bases from V and 6 from J; bases not matched to a gene: 12. CDR1 is LGHNA, CDR2 YNFKEQ, per germline. The CDR3 covers 17 residues. The CDR3 spells CASSQDMIAGGLGEQYF. DNA for the CDR3: TGTGCCAGCAGCCAAGATATGATTGCGGGAGGGCTCGGCGAGCAGTACTTC.

This chain uses TRBV10-3 with TRBJ2-7; D unclear. Trimming left V 6 bases short and J 1 base short, with 10 bases between. Per the germline V gene, CDR1 is ENHRY and CDR2 is SYGVKD. This CDR3 spans 13 amino acids. DNA for the CDR3: TGTGCCATCAGCCGTGACAATTCCTACGAGCAGTACTTC. Protein: CAISRDNSYEQYF.

The rearrangement uses TRBV9 and TRBJ1-1; possible D gene TRBD1, 6 bases. This CDR3 region has 16 residues. CDR1 and CDR2 from the germline V gene are SGDLS and YYNGEE. V dropped 3 bases and J dropped 4 bases, with 19 bases sitting between them. The CDR3 nucleotides are TGTGCCAGCAGCGCGACATCAGGGGAAGGGGGCACTGAAGCTTTCTTT. Its protein product is CASSATSGEGGTEAFF.

CDR3 in DNA: TGTGCCAGCAGTTCGCTTCTTTATAGGGGCGAAGGCTACACCTTC. Translating gives CASSSLLYRGEGYTF. V and J are TRBV28 and TRBJ1-2, with D maybe TRBD1 (5 bases). The CDR3 runs to 15 residues. Germline CDR1 is MDHEN and CDR2 is SYDVKM. V was trimmed by 4 bases and J by 8 bases, leaving 20 bases between them.

The CDR3, as DNA: TGTGCCAGCAGCTCGGGACTAGCAGTTTACAATGAGCAGTTCTTC. Its protein is CASSSGLAVYNEQFF. V and J are TRBV7-3 and TRBJ2-1, with TRBD2 matching 9 bases. The CDR3 spans 15 residues. CDR1 is SGHTA, CDR2 FQGTGA, per germline. Trimming took 4 bases from V and 4 from J; bases not matched to a gene: 5.

The V gene is TRBV28, the J gene TRBJ2-4; 8 positions agree with TRBD1. The germline V gene encodes CDR1 MDHEN and CDR2 SYDVKM. Trimming cost V 8 bases and J 3 bases; bases outside gene matches: 3. The CDR3 covers 13 residues. This chain's CDR3 is CASQDRGKNIQYF. CDR3 DNA: TGTGCCAGCCAAGACAGGGGCAAAAACATTCAGTACTTC.

The V call is TRBV5-6, the J call TRBJ2-5, with D tentatively TRBD1 (5 bases). The CDR3 has 13 amino acids. Per germline, CDR1 SGHDT and CDR2 YYEEEE. The V gene lost 3 bases and the J gene lost 2 bases, with 8 bases spanning the gap. CDR3 bases: TGTGCCAGCAGCTGGACACCTCAAGAGACCCAGTACTTC. Encoded protein: CASSWTPQETQYF.

V and J are TRBV11-3 and TRBJ2-7; 7 bases fit TRBD1. Looked up from germline, CDR1 is SGHNT and CDR2 is YENEEA. Trimming took 4 bases from V and 3 from J; bases not matched to a gene: 6. The CDR3 has 14 residues. The CDR3 is CASSSDRLLYEQYF. The CDR3 nucleotides are TGTGCCAGCAGCTCGGACAGGTTACTCTACGAGCAGTACTTC.

J is TRBJ2-7 and V is TRBV2, with 7 bases identical to TRBD1. V shed 1 base and J 5 bases; nucleotides not matched to a gene: 8. CDR1 is SNHLY and CDR2 is FYNNEI in the germline V gene. This CDR3 is built from 15 residues. CDR3 amino acids: CASSEGINRGHEQYF. The CDR3 region has the DNA TGTGCCAGCAGTGAAGGAATAAACAGGGGTCACGAGCAGTACTTC.

The chain is built from TRBV5-4 and TRBJ2-2; 8 bases agree with TRBD2. In germline, CDR1 is SGHNT, CDR2 YYREEE (reference sequence). V trimming: 3 bases; J trimming: 6 bases; junction bases outside the gene matches: 16. The CDR3 spans 18 residues. The CDR3 DNA reads TGTGCCAGCAGCTCCAGAGGATTAGCGGGAAATCTCGCCGGGGAGCTGTTTTTT. Translated, it gives CASSSRGLAGNLAGELFF.

Written as DNA, the CDR3 is TGTGCCAGCAGCCAAGAGGGAGGGACTAGCGGTTACAATGAGCAGTTCTTC. Encoded protein: CASSQEGGTSGYNEQFF. The V call is TRBV14, the J call TRBJ2-1, with 11 bases matching TRBD2. This CDR3 region has 17 residues. With V trimmed by 0 bases and J by 4 bases, 5 bases remained unmatched. Germline V gives CDR1 SGHDN, CDR2 FVKESK.

The CDR3 bases are TGTGCCAGCAGTGAAGCCGGGACAGGGACTAGCTACACCTTC. This codes for CASSEAGTGTSYTF. This rearrangement joins TRBV6-1 to TRBJ1-2, with 9 bases that match TRBD1. The V segment lost 0 bases and the J segment 9 bases; nucleotides outside the gene matches: 5. Germline values: CDR1 MNHNS, CDR2 SASEGT. The CDR3 has 14 residues.

The rearrangement uses TRBV9 and TRBJ1-1; TRBD1 matches 8 bases. CDR1 and CDR2 (germline): SGDLS, YYNGEE. The CDR3 contains 20 residues. Trimming took 0 bases from V and 0 from J; bases not matched to a gene: 16. CDR3 region: CASSVVEWGQDAFMNTEAFF. The CDR3 bases are TGTGCCAGCAGCGTAGTCGAATGGGGACAGGATGCTTTCATGAACACTGAAGCTTTCTTT.

This chain links TRBV18 with TRBJ2-7, with D tentatively TRBD1 (5 bases). V lost 1 base to trimming and J lost 2 bases, with 9 bases between them. CDR1 and CDR2 (germline): KGHSH, LQKENI. The CDR3 spans 14 residues. The CDR3 DNA sequence: TGTGCCAGCTCACCACTGGCAGGGCCCTACGAGCAGTACTTC. This codes for CASSPLAGPYEQYF.

The chain links TRBV5-1 to TRBJ2-3; D uncertain. CDR3 length: 16 amino acids. V lost 3 bases and J lost 0, with 14 bases in between. Looked up from germline, CDR1 is SGHRS and CDR2 is YFSETQ. Here the CDR3 DNA reads TGCGCCAGCAGCTCGAGGAGCGTTGCTAGCACAGATACGCAGTATTTT. It translates to CASSSRSVASTDTQYF.